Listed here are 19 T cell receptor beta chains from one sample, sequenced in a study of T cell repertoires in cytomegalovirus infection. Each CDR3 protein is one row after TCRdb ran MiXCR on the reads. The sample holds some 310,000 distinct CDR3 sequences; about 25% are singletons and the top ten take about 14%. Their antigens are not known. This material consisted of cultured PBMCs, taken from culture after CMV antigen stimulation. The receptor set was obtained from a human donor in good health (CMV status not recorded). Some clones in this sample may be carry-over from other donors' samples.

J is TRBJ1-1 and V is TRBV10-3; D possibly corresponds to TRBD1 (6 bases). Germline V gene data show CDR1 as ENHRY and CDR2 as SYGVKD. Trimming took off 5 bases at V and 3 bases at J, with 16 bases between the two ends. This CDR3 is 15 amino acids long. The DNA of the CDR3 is TGTGCCATCAGTCCCGGGGGGGGGCAGGACACTGAAGCTTTCTTT. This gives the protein CAISPGGGQDTEAFF.

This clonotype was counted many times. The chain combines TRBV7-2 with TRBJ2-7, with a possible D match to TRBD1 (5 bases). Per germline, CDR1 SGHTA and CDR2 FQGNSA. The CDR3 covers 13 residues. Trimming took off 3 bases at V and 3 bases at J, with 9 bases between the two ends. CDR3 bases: TGTGCCAGCAGCTTTTCAGGGAACTACGAGCAGTACGTC. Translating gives CASSFSGNYEQYV.

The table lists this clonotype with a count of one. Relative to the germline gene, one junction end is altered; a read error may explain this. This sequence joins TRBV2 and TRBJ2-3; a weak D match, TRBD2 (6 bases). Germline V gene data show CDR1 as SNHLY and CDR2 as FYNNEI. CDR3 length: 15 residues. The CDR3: CASREGAGRGDTQYF. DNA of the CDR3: TGTGCCAGCAGGGAAGGCGCGGGAAGGGGAGATACGCAGTATTTT.

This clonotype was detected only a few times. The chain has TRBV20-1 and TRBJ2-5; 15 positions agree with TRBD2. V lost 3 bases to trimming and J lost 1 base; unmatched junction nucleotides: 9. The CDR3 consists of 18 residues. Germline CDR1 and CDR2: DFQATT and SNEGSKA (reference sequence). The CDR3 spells CSARVEGLAGGGQETQYF. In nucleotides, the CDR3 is TGCAGTGCTAGGGTGGAAGGACTAGCGGGAGGGGGCCAAGAGACCCAGTACTTC.

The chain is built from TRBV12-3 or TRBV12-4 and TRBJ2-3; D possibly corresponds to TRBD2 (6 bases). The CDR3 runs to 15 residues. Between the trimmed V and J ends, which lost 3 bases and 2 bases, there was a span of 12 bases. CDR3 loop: CASSFGGVVTDTQYF. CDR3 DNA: TGTGCCAGCAGTTTCGGGGGAGTCGTCACAGATACGCAGTATTTT.

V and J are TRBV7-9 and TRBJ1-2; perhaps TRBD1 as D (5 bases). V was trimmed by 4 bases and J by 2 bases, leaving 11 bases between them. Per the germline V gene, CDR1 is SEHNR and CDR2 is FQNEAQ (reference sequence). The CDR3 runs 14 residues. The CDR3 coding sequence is TGTGCCAGCAGCTCCGGACATTCAAACTATGGCTACACCTTC. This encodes CASSSGHSNYGYTF. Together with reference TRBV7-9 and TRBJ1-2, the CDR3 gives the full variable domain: DTGVSQNPRHKITKRGQNVTFRCDPISEHNRLYWYRQTLGQGPEFLTYFQNEAQLEKSRLLSDRFSAERPKGSFSTLEIQRTEQGDSAMYLCASSSGHSNYGYTFGSGTRLTVV.

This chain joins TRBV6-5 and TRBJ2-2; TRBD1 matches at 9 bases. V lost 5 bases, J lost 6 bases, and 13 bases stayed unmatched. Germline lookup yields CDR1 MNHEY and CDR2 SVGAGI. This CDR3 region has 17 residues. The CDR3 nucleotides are TGTGCCAGCAGTCTAAATACCGGGACAGGGTTACCCGGGGAGCTGTTTTTT. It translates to CASSLNTGTGLPGELFF.

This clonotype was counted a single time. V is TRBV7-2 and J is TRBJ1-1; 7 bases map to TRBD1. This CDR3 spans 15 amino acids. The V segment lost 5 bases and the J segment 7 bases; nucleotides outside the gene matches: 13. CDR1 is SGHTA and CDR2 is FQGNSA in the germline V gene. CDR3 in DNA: TGTGCCAGCAGCACTAGACAGGGCTCCTACGGTGAAGCTTTCTTT. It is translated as CASSTRQGSYGEAFF.

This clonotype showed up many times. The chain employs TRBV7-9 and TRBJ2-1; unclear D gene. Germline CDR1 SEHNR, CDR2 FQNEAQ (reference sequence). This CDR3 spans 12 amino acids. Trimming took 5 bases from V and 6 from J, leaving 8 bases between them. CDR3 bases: TGTGCCAGCAGCCTAGGCACCAATGAGCAGTTCTTC. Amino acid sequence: CASSLGTNEQFF.

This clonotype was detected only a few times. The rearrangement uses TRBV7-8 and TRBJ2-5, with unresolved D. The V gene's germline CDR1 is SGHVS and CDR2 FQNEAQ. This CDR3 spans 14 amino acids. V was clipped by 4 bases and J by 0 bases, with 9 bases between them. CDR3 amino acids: CASSSTPNQETQYF. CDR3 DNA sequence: TGTGCCAGCAGCTCGACACCAAACCAAGAGACCCAGTACTTC.

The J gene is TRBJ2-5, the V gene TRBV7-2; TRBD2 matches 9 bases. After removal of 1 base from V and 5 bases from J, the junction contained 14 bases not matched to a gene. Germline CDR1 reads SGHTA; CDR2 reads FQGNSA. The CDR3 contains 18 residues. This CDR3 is CASSLVGASGTRRETQYF. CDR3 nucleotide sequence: TGTGCCAGCAGCTTAGTGGGGGCTAGCGGGACCCGTCGGGAGACCCAGTACTTC.

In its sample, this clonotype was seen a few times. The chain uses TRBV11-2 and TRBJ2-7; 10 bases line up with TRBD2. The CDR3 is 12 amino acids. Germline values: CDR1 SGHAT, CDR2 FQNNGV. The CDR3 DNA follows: TGTGCCAGCAGCCCAGGGACCGGGACTAGCGTTGTC. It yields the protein CASSPGTGTSVV.

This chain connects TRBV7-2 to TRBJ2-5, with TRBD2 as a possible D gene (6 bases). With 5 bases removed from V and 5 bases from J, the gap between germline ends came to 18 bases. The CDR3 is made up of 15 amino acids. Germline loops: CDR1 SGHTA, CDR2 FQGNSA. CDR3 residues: CASSLGSVGRETQYF. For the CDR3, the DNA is TGTGCCAGCAGCCTAGGGAGCGTAGGGAGGGAGACCCAGTACTTC. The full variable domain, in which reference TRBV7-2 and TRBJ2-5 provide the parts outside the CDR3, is GAGVSQSPSNKVTEKGKDVELRCDPISGHTALYWYRQSLGQGLEFLIYFQGNSAPDKSGLPSDRFSAERTGGSVSTLTIQRTQQEDSAVYLCASSLGSVGRETQYFGPGTRLLVL.

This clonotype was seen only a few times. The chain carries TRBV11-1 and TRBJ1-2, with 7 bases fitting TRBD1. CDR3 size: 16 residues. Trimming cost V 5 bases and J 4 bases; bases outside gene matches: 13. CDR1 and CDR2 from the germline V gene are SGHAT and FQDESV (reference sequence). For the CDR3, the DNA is TGTGCCAGCAGCCTTTCCGCCGGGACAGCTTTCTATGGCTACACCTTC. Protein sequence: CASSLSAGTAFYGYTF.

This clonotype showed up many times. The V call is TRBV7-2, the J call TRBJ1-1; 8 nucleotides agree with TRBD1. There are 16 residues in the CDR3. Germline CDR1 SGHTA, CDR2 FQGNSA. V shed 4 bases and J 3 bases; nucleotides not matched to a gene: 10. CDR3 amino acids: CASSSMRTGWDTEAFF. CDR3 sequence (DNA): TGTGCCAGCAGCTCTATGCGGACAGGGTGGGACACTGAAGCTTTCTTT.

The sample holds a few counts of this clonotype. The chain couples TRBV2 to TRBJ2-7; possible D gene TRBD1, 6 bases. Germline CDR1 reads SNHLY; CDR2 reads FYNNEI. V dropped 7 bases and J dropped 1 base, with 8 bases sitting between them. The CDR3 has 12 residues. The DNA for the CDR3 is TGTGCCAGCAATGGACAGTCCTACGAGCAGTACGTC. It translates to CASNGQSYEQYV.

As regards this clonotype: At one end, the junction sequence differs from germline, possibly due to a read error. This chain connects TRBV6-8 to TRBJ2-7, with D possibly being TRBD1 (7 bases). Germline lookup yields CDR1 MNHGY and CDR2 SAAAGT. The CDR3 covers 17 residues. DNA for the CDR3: TGTGACAGCAGTTCAACCCGGGGGACAGTGACTACCTACGAGCAGTACTTC. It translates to CDSSSTRGTVTTYEQYF.

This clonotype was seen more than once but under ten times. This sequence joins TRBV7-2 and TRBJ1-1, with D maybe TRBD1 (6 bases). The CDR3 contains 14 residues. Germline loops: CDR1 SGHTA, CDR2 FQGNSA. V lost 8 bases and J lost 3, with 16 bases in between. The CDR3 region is CASGKPGEYTEAFF. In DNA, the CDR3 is TGTGCCAGCGGCAAGCCAGGGGAATACACTGAAGCTTTCTTT.

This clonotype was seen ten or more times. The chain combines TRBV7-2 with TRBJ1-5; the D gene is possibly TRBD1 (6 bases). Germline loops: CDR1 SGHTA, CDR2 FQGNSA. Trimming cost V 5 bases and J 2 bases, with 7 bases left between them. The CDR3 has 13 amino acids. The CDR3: CASSRQGNQPQHF. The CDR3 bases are TGTGCCAGCAGCAGACAGGGCAATCAGCCCCAGCATTTT.